Reported below is one T cell receptor (beta chain). Its antigen is undetermined. Only in-frame clones appear in the TCRdb table, and some are missing; sequencing was by immunoSEQ multiplex PCR. The data contain approximately 70,000 clones, around 83% of them singletons. Autoimmune disease history or systemic immunosuppression disqualified patients. These data are taken from a study of OX40 agonist ivuxolimab in advanced cancers. Trimming cost V 0 bases and J 2 bases; bases outside gene matches: 4. Germline values: CDR1 SGHRS, CDR2 YFSETQ. This CDR3 is 15 amino acids long. Study-wide results and caveats: Still undetermined is the antigen specificity of the expanded peripheral T cells. Fewer expanded clones were found on average in CD4+ than in CD8+ T cells.

V gene TRBV5-1 combines with J gene TRBJ2-5, with 7 bases identical to TRBD1. The TCR sequence derives from an adult with an advanced solid tumor such as melanoma, head and neck, liver or kidney cancer. The sample in question was CD4+ or CD8+ T cells sorted from blood, obtained in a trial of the OX40 agonist ivuxolimab. In nucleotides, the CDR3 is TGCGCCAGCAGCTTGGATGGCAGGGGGCAAGAGACCCAGTACTTC. This encodes CASSLDGRGQETQYF.